The T cell receptor (beta chain) under discussion was sequenced for a study of blood T cell repertoires in COVID-19. Study in general: Acute and convalescent COVID-19 samples came from the United States, Italy and Spain. T cells, B-cell-depleted T cells, or PBMCs provided the cDNA or gDNA that served as material.

In the authors' methods: Reference gene primer amplification yielded estimated nucleated cell counts. This table comes from immunoSEQ multiplex PCR, and its TCRdb copy is limited to in-frame clones, with some not included. D and trimming were read from the DNA, whereas the V and J calls and clone size are those reported in that table. Of a few hundred thousand clones listed, approximately 90% are singletons. The Seattle patients, enrolled during active infection, were followed longitudinally. The V gene lost 0 bases and the J gene lost 9 bases, with 10 bases spanning the gap. Per germline, CDR1 SGHDN and CDR2 FVKESK. The CDR3 runs 13 residues.

This sequence originates from a woman aged 50 to 65 with COVID-19, enrolled during active disease. V usage is TRBV14 and J usage is TRBJ2-3; D not certain. Input material: peripheral blood. CDR3 DNA sequence: TGTGCCAGCAGCCAAGATTACGGTGTAACGCAGTATTTT. It encodes CASSQDYGVTQYF.